The text below deals with one T cell receptor (beta chain). This sample is part of a study of T-cell reconstitution after alpha-beta-depleted transplantation in children. Molecular barcoding with unique molecular identifiers was used for the TCRbeta library. TCRdb analysed the PCR reads with MiXCR anew, one entry per CDR3 protein. Of fewer than 95,000 distinct CDR3 sequences detected, less than 15% appear once; the ten largest clones hold 11% to 15%. The CDR3 contains 14 residues. Germline V gene sequence: CDR1 MNHNS, CDR2 SASEGT. V dropped 7 bases and J dropped 6 bases, with 13 bases sitting between them.

This sequence was found in a human donor who donated a stem cell graft to a child with inherited bone marrow failure. Sequenced material: PBMCs from the stem cell graft donor, taken from the stem cell graft. V gene TRBV6-1 combines with J gene TRBJ1-6, with TRBD1 as a possible D gene (5 bases). CDR3 region: CASNAGPFNSPLHF. The CDR3 DNA follows: TGTGCCAGCAACGCGGGGCCTTTTAATTCACCCCTCCACTTT.